One sample yielded the 26 T cell receptor beta chains listed below, sequenced in a study of CD8+ T cells in alopecia areata. Following extraction, RNA underwent reverse transcription to cDNA, which served as the sequencing template. Method: immunoSEQ multiplex PCR; TCRdb's copy keeps in-frame clones and lacks some. The repertoire includes 60,000 to 70,000 clones, approximately 43% of them detected once, and about a sixth sits in the top ten. This material consisted of CD8+ T cells sorted from blood, taken at week 0. The receptors shown here come from a human donor with alopecia areata.

This rearrangement joins TRBV27 to TRBJ2-3; TRBD2 might be the D (6 bases). V was trimmed by 2 bases and J by 11 bases, leaving 20 bases between them. The CDR3 length is 15 residues. Germline-derived CDR1 and CDR2 are MNHEY and SMNVEV (reference sequence). As DNA, the CDR3 is TGTGCCAGCAGTTTAGTGGGGGGTGGAACCCCGGAGCAGTATTTT. This sequence encodes CASSLVGGGTPEQYF.

The chain couples TRBV2 to TRBJ2-1, with 7 bases matching TRBD1. The germline V gene encodes CDR1 SNHLY and CDR2 FYNNEI. J was trimmed by 7 bases and V by 4 bases; bases with no gene match: 7. The CDR3 runs to 14 residues. For the CDR3, the DNA is TGTGCCAGCAGTGCGACAGGGTCGGTAAATGAGCAGTTCTTC. It specifies CASSATGSVNEQFF.

V gene TRBV29-1 combines with J gene TRBJ2-7, with 11 bases that match TRBD2. Unmatched junction bases numbered 5, after V lost 6 bases and J lost 1 base. This CDR3 is built from 14 residues. Germline-derived CDR1 and CDR2 are SQVTM and ANQGSEA. CDR3 sequence: CSVASGRSSYEQYF. The CDR3 nucleotides are TGCAGCGTCGCTAGCGGGAGGAGTTCCTACGAGCAGTACTTC.

The chain couples TRBV7-3 to TRBJ2-1; the D is unclear. This CDR3 comprises 11 residues. The ends were cut back, 4 bases at V and 7 bases at J, with 5 bases in the middle. The germline CDR1 and CDR2 sequences are SGHTA and FQGTGA. The chain's CDR3 is CASSSGNEQFF. As DNA, the CDR3 is TGTGCCAGCAGCTCCGGAAATGAGCAGTTCTTC.

The chain has TRBV5-6 and TRBJ2-7, with 8 bases that match TRBD1. CDR1 and CDR2 (germline): SGHDT, YYEEEE. V dropped 3 bases and J dropped 6; count of bases not matched to a gene: 8. The CDR3 is made up of 14 amino acids. The CDR3 DNA sequence: TGTGCCAGCAGCTATGGGCAGGGGGCCGGCGAGCAGTACTTC. Translation: CASSYGQGAGEQYF.

The table lists this clone with many counts. J is TRBJ2-1 and V is TRBV6-6; D is possibly TRBD2 (6 bases). V lost 7 bases and J lost 5, with 15 bases in between. Germline V gene lookup returns CDR1 MNHNY and CDR2 SVGAGI (reference sequence). The CDR3 has 14 amino acids. The CDR3 spells CASKPWGGDNEQFF. In DNA form, the CDR3 reads TGTGCCAGCAAGCCGTGGGGAGGTGACAATGAGCAGTTCTTC.

V and J are TRBV4-1 and TRBJ2-7, with D hard to call. In germline, CDR1 is MGHRA, CDR2 YSYEKL. V was pared by 1 base and J by 3 bases, with 7 bases between. The CDR3 contains 13 residues. The CDR3 nucleotides are TGCGCCAGCAGCCAAGGACTGGACTACGAGCAGTACTTC. Translated, it gives CASSQGLDYEQYF.

Comments on this clone: The same CDR3 can be traced to other DNA sequences in this sample. The V gene is TRBV7-9, the J gene TRBJ2-1, with D unclear. This CDR3 is built from 13 residues. CDR1 and CDR2 (germline): SEHNR, FQNEAQ (reference sequence). Trimming cost V 1 base and J 10 bases, with 11 bases left between them. As DNA, the CDR3 is TGTGCCAGCAGCTTAGGGGGTCTTGGAGAGCAGTTCTTC. Its translation: CASSLGGLGEQFF.

The sample holds a few counts of this clone. V and J are TRBV18 and TRBJ1-3; the D is unclear. The CDR3 is made up of 11 amino acids. From germline, CDR1 is KGHSH and CDR2 LQKENI. V was clipped by 11 bases and J by 0 bases, with 5 bases between them. In DNA form, the CDR3 reads TGTGCCGGCCGCTCTGGAAACACCATATATTTT. It translates to CAGRSGNTIYF.

This clone was seen only a few times. This chain joins TRBV29-1 and TRBJ2-6; D unclear. Trimming stripped 6 bases from V and 4 bases from J, with 16 bases between. Germline V CDR1 and CDR2: SQVTM, ANQGSEA. This CDR3 region has 15 residues. The CDR3 sequence is CSVLSRYEGANVLTF. CDR3 in DNA: TGCAGCGTGTTGTCCCGTTATGAGGGGGCCAACGTCCTGACTTTC.

The rearrangement uses TRBV7-2 and TRBJ2-1; 10 bases map to TRBD2. This CDR3 region has 17 residues. Trimming removed 4 bases from V and 6 bases from J; junction bases left unmatched: 12. Per the germline V gene, CDR1 is SGHTA and CDR2 is FQGNSA. CDR3 amino acids: CASSSIPPGLASNEQFF. CDR3 DNA: TGTGCCAGCAGCTCCATTCCGCCGGGACTAGCGAGCAATGAGCAGTTCTTC.

V is TRBV29-1 and J is TRBJ2-1; no definite D call. Germline V lookup: CDR1 SQVTM, CDR2 ANQGSEA. V was cut by 6 bases and J by 6 bases, with 6 bases left in between. This CDR3 is built from 10 residues. For the CDR3, the DNA is TGCAGCGTCGAATTCAATGAGCAGTTCTTC. This encodes CSVEFNEQFF.

This clone has a handful of counts. The rearrangement uses TRBV7-9 and TRBJ2-7, with D perhaps matching TRBD1 (6 bases). V gave up 0 bases and J gave up 1 base, with 10 bases separating them. The CDR3 spans 15 residues. CDR1 is SEHNR and CDR2 is FQNEAQ in the germline V gene (reference sequence). This CDR3 reads CASSLAQQGSYEQYF. The CDR3 DNA sequence: TGTGCCAGCAGCTTAGCGCAACAGGGTTCCTACGAGCAGTACTTC.

Worth noting for this clone: Different DNA sequences within this sample yield the same CDR3. V is TRBV6-6 and J is TRBJ2-7, with 7 bases that match TRBD1. The V and J ends lost 2 bases and 3 bases, in that order; junction bases with no gene match: 1. The CDR3 contains 13 residues. CDR1 is MNHNY and CDR2 is SVGAGI in the germline V gene (reference sequence). The CDR3 nucleotides are TGTGCCAGCAGTTACCGGGACAGCTACGAGCAGTACTTC. This codes for CASSYRDSYEQYF.

The rearrangement uses TRBV5-1 and TRBJ2-7, with 8 bases matching TRBD1. The CDR3 extends over 16 amino acids. Germline assignment: CDR1 SGHRS and CDR2 YFSETQ. V shed 0 bases and J 11 bases; nucleotides not matched to a gene: 16. The chain's CDR3 is CASSLVGPGQASDEYF. The DNA for the CDR3 is TGCGCCAGCAGCTTGGTGGGTCCGGGACAGGCCTCCGACGAGTACTTC.

This clone has only a few counts. This chain connects TRBV9 to TRBJ2-1; TRBD1 aligns across 7 bases. The CDR3 consists of 12 residues. Trimming took 7 bases from V and 7 from J; bases not matched to a gene: 5. The V gene's germline CDR1 is SGDLS and CDR2 YYNGEE. The DNA of the CDR3 is TGTGCCAGCGCCGGGACAGCGAATGAGCAGTTCTTC. Its translation: CASAGTANEQFF.

The rearrangement joins TRBV27 to TRBJ2-3; D tentatively reads TRBD1 or TRBD2 (5 bases each). This CDR3 region has 15 residues. V was trimmed by 8 bases and J by 0 bases, leaving 15 bases between them. CDR1 and CDR2 (germline): MNHEY, SMNVEV (reference sequence). CDR3 DNA: TGTGCCAGCCGGACCACCCGGGACAGCACAGATACGCAGTATTTT. Translated: CASRTTRDSTDTQYF.

The chain is built from TRBV29-1 and TRBJ1-3; 10 nucleotides line up with TRBD1. The junction had 10 bases not matched to a gene; V was cut back by 5 bases and J by 0 bases. Germline values: CDR1 SQVTM, CDR2 ANQGSEA. The CDR3 is 17 amino acids. The CDR3 loop is CSVLALGQGNSGNTIYF. CDR3 nucleotide sequence: TGCAGCGTTCTGGCTTTGGGACAGGGGAACTCTGGAAACACCATATATTTT.

This clone came up a few times. The chain links TRBV10-3 to TRBJ2-1; D uncertain. Germline values: CDR1 ENHRY, CDR2 SYGVKD. The CDR3 loop spans 13 amino acids. The V end lost 2 bases, the J end lost 4 bases, and 6 bases lay between the germline ends. CDR3 DNA: TGTGCCATCAGTGAGGACTCGTACAATGAGCAGTTCTTC. It encodes CAISEDSYNEQFF.

This clone was recorded a few times. In DNA form, the CDR3 reads TGCAGCGGGCTAGCGGAGGACAATGAGCAGTTCTTC. Translating gives CSGLAEDNEQFF. This sequence joins TRBV29-1 and TRBJ2-1; TRBD2 matches 7 bases. Germline V CDR1 and CDR2: SQVTM, ANQGSEA. V gave up 7 bases and J gave up 5 bases; unmatched junction bases: 5. The length of the CDR3 is 12 residues.

The chain uses TRBV7-3 and TRBJ1-1; tentative D call: TRBD1 (6 bases). This CDR3 is 14 amino acids long. Deletions cut 5 bases from V and 2 bases from J, with 12 bases between. From germline, CDR1 is SGHTA and CDR2 FQGTGA. As DNA, the CDR3 is TGTGCCAGCAGCCCCTCGGGGGCTAACACTGAAGCTTTCTTT. Residues: CASSPSGANTEAFF.

There are many counts of this clone. This chain connects TRBV1 to TRBJ2-5; TRBD2, as called in the table, went unchecked against the DNA. TRBV1 is a listed pseudogene. The CDR3 length is 16 residues. The CDR3 region is CTSSQRSGSGGETQYF. The CDR3, as DNA: TGCACCAGCAGCCAACGAAGCGGGAGTGGGGGAGAGACCCAGTACTTC.

The chain links TRBV9 to TRBJ2-2; D uncertain. The CDR3 consists of 14 residues. V lost 0 bases and J 4 bases, leaving 7 bases between the germline ends. Germline CDR1 reads SGDLS; CDR2 reads YYNGEE. The DNA of the CDR3 is TGTGCCAGCAGCGTAGGTTCGGGCACCGGGGAGCTGTTTTTT. Amino acid sequence: CASSVGSGTGELFF.

This rearrangement joins TRBV30 to TRBJ2-7; 7 bases match TRBD1. The germline gives CDR1 GTSNPN, CDR2 SVGIG (reference sequence). The CDR3 has 13 residues. Trimming cost V 7 bases and J 3 bases; bases outside gene matches: 9. The CDR3 here is CASMTGTYYEQYF. CDR3 coding DNA: TGTGCCTCGATGACAGGGACCTACTACGAGCAGTACTTC.

Of note for this clone: This sample also contains other DNA sequences that code for the same CDR3. The chain employs TRBV28 and TRBJ2-3; D is uncertain. The germline gives CDR1 MDHEN, CDR2 SYDVKM. The CDR3 loop spans 13 amino acids. The germline V and J ends were trimmed by 2 bases and 3 bases, with 6 bases remaining between them. This CDR3 is CASSLRLTDTQYF. The CDR3 nucleotides are TGTGCCAGCAGTTTAAGGCTGACAGATACGCAGTATTTT.

The chain uses TRBV7-2 and TRBJ2-7; D may match TRBD1 or TRBD2 (6 bases each). This CDR3 is 13 amino acids long. CDR1 and CDR2 (germline): SGHTA, FQGNSA. Between the trimmed V and J ends, which lost 6 bases and 0 bases, there was a span of 9 bases. This CDR3 reads CASRGGSSYEQYF. The CDR3 region has the DNA TGTGCCAGCAGAGGGGGGAGCTCCTACGAGCAGTACTTC. The full variable domain, completed using reference TRBV7-2 and TRBJ2-7, is GAGVSQSPSNKVTEKGKDVELRCDPISGHTALYWYRQSLGQGLEFLIYFQGNSAPDKSGLPSDRFSAERTGGSVSTLTIQRTQQEDSAVYLCASRGGSSYEQYFGPGTRLTVT.